A single sample is the source of the 7 T cell receptor beta chains below, sequenced in a study of T cells in women clearing cervical HPV infection. Repertoires were generated with immunoSEQ multiplex PCR, while TCRdb's copy carries only in-frame clones and drops some. This table lists roughly 30,000 clones. Sequenced material: blood buffy coat. These receptors came from a woman aged 18 to 69 with a cervical HPV16 infection that either progressed to CIN3+ or cleared (not recorded which).

About this clone itself: The read comes to an end 3 residues before the CDR3 does, leaving the germline J gene to fill in the end. This chain connects TRBV7-2 to TRBJ1-2; D uncertain. The germline gives CDR1 SGHTA, CDR2 FQGNSA. V was trimmed by 1 base and J by 0 bases, leaving 6 bases between them. This CDR3 spans 14 amino acids. The part of the CDR3 DNA that was read is TGTGCCAGCAGCTTAGAACAGACTAACTATGGC. It codes for CASSLEQTNYG. The CDR3 as a whole reads CASSLEQTNYGYTF.

The CDR3 reads CAWSPGFSDYGQYF. CDR3 bases read: TGTGCCTGGAGTCCGGGATTTTCGGACTATGGT. The chain combines TRBV30 with TRBJ2-4; possible D gene TRBD2, 6 bases. Read sequence stops 3 residues before the CDR3 end, and the germline J gene provides the missing end. This CDR3 region has 14 residues. Per germline, CDR1 GTSNPN and CDR2 SVGIG (reference sequence).

Turning to this clone: The CDR3 is cut off 3 residues early in the read; its end comes from the germline J gene. The chain uses TRBV6-2 or TRBV6-3 and TRBJ1-2, with 7 bases fitting TRBD1. The length of the CDR3 is 13 residues. The germline CDR1 and CDR2 sequences are MNHEY and SVGEGT. This CDR3 is CASSAQGYNDYTF. The sequenced CDR3 bases are TGTGCCAGCAGCGCACAGGGGTACAATGAC.

To note about this clone: Read sequence stops 3 residues before the CDR3 end, and the germline J gene provides the missing end. The chain combines TRBV2 with TRBJ1-6; D is uncertain. Germline V gene lookup returns CDR1 SNHLY and CDR2 FYNNEI. Trimming shortened V by 9 bases and J by 9 bases, and 18 bases separated the two germline ends. CDR3 length: 14 residues. CDR3 DNA (partial): TGTGCCAGTGGGCCCGACCAAGACATTTCACCC. This encodes CASGPDQDISP. The entire CDR3 protein reads CASGPDQDISPLHF.

CDR3 DNA, as far as it was read: TGCGCCAGCAGCTCAGCCCGGGACATAGGCACCGGGGAG. It codes for CASSSARDIGTGE. The whole CDR3 sequence reads CASSSARDIGTGELFF. The chain is built from TRBV5-1 and TRBJ2-2, with D perhaps matching TRBD1 (6 bases). The read gets to within 3 residues of the CDR3 end, and the germline J gene fills in the rest. Germline V gene lookup returns CDR1 SGHRS and CDR2 YFSETQ. This CDR3 region has 16 residues. V gave up 3 bases and J gave up 4 bases, with 16 bases separating them.

As for this clone: The CDR3 is cut off 3 residues early in the read; its end comes from the germline J gene. J is TRBJ1-2 and V is TRBV7-9, with 9 bases aligning to TRBD1. This CDR3 contains 15 residues. V was clipped by 3 bases and J by 2 bases; unmatched bases: 4. In germline, CDR1 is SEHNR, CDR2 FQNEAQ (reference sequence). CDR3 sequence: CASSFPDRGNYGYTF. The sequenced CDR3 bases are TGTGCCAGCAGCTTTCCCGACAGGGGGAACTATGGC.

Details on this clone: The read ends 3 residues early relative to the CDR3; the germline J gene fills the gap. J is TRBJ1-1 and V is TRBV18; D gene unclear. Germline assignment: CDR1 KGHSH and CDR2 LQKENI. V was pared by 2 bases and J by 7 bases, with 11 bases between. CDR3 size: 13 residues. The CDR3 protein is CASSPSRNLEAFF. The covered CDR3 bases are TGTGCCAGCTCACCATCCAGAAACCTTGAA.